The clone carrying this TCR beta chain appeared once. Clones were sequenced by immunoSEQ multiplex PCR, and TCRdb holds only the in-frame ones, with some missing. The table records fewer than 40,000 clones, about three quarters of them present only once. The data were taken from a study of OX40 agonist ivuxolimab in advanced cancers. The germline gives CDR1 LNHNV, CDR2 YYDKDF (reference sequence). The CDR3 loop spans 17 amino acids. Trimming removed 1 base at V and 4 bases at J, with 17 bases between. This receptor was obtained from an adult with an advanced solid tumor such as melanoma, head and neck, liver or kidney cancer. The sample here was CD4+ or CD8+ T cells sorted from blood, taken in a trial of the OX40 agonist ivuxolimab. V is TRBV15 and J is TRBJ1-5; D is perhaps TRBD1 (6 bases). The CDR3: CATSRGGAELLNQPQHF. Here the CDR3 DNA reads TGTGCCACCAGCAGAGGGGGGGCAGAGCTGCTTAATCAGCCCCAGCATTTT.